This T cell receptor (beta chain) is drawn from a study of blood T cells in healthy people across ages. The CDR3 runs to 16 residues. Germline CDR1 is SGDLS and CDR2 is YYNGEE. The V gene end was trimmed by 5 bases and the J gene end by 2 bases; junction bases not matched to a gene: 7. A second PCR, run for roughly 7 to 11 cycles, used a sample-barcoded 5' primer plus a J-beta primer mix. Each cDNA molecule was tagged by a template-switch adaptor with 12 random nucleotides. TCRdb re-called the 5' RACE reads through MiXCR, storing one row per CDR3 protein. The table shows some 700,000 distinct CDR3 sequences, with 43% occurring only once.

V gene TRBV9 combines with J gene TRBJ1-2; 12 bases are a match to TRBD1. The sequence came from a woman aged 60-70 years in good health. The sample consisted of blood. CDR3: CASSPTGTGGNYGYTF. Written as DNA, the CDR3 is TGTGCCAGCAGTCCTACCGGGACAGGGGGCAACTATGGCTACACCTTC.